These T cell receptor beta chains were read from a single sample in a study of T-cell memory formation after mild COVID-19. TCRdb fed the 5' RACE reads into MiXCR, producing one record per CDR3 protein. The sample lists fewer than 250,000 distinct CDR3 sequences, 10% occurring once. What was sequenced was PBMCs or a T cell subset sorted from them (not recorded which). The receptors shown here come from a man aged 18-30 years who had mild COVID-19 (a few samples of this study predate the infection). Cell type and time point are not known. Both conserved end residues are part of each CDR3. A D gene is named only where the DNA matches it firmly. For some rows the clone size is stated as once, few or many, or as a class when expanded; others skip it.

v_gene	d_gene	j_gene	abundance	CDR3nt	CDR3aa
TRBV4-2	NA	TRBJ1-1	few	TGTGCCAGCAGCCAAGGGCAGGGAACATCGATGAACACTGAAGCTTTCTTT	CASSQGQGTSMNTEAFF
TRBV6-6	NA	TRBJ2-5	NA	TGTGCCAGCATTTCCCCCTCCTCGGAGACCCAGTACTTC	CASISPSSETQYF
TRBV7-2	TRBD2	TRBJ2-5	few	TGTGCCAGCAGAGCCCTAGCGGTACAAGAGACCCAGTACTTC	CASRALAVQETQYF
TRBV5-5	TRBD1	TRBJ1-5	many	TGTGCCAGCAGCCCTTGGGACAGTTCGAGGACATATAGCAATCAGCCCCAGCATTTT	CASSPWDSSRTYSNQPQHF
TRBV12-3/TRBV12-4	TRBD1	TRBJ2-7	NA	TGTGCCAGCAGTTTAGGGGGACAGGGGCCTTCCTACGAGCAGTACTTC	CASSLGGQGPSYEQYF
TRBV5-1	NA	TRBJ2-5	NA	TGCGCCAGCAGCTTGGGCTCCCTCGCCGAGACCCAGTACTTC	CASSLGSLAETQYF
TRBV27	NA	TRBJ2-5	few	TGTGCCAGCAGTCCCCGACCGGAGGGGACCCAGTACTTC	CASSPRPEGTQYF
TRBV11-3	NA	TRBJ2-3	NA	TGTGCCAGCAGTCGCGACAGTGGAGGTAGCACAGATACGCAGTATTTT	CASSRDSGGSTDTQYF
TRBV20-1	TRBD2	TRBJ2-3	NA	TGCAGTGCTGGACTAGCGGGGGGTAGGGATACGCAGTATTTT	CSAGLAGGRDTQYF
TRBV12-3/TRBV12-4	NA	TRBJ1-1	NA	TGTGCCAGCAGTTTCAGGGGCGCGAGGGTTCCTGAAGCTTTCTTT	CASSFRGARVPEAFF
TRBV4-2	NA	TRBJ2-7	few	TGTGCCAGCAGCCGACAAATAGGGGGGCCGACCTCCGAGCAGTACTTC	CASSRQIGGPTSEQYF
TRBV6-9	NA	TRBJ1-5	few	TGTGCCAGCACCGGTAGTCAGCCCCAGCATTTT	CASTGSQPQHF
TRBV12-3/TRBV12-4	TRBD1	TRBJ2-5	few	TGTGCCAGCAGCCAAGACAGGGGGCGAGAGACCCAGTACTTC	CASSQDRGRETQYF
TRBV7-9	NA	TRBJ1-1	NA	TGTGCCAGCAGCTTAGAGGACTTTGAAGCTTTCTTT	CASSLEDFEAFF
TRBV29-1	TRBD2	TRBJ2-1	many	TGCAGCGTGTCGGCCGGGACTAGCTACAATGAGCAGTTCTTC	CSVSAGTSYNEQFF
TRBV15	NA	TRBJ2-2	few	TGTGCCACCAGCAGAGTTGGAGGGGGCGACACCGGGGAGCTGTTTTTT	CATSRVGGGDTGELFF
TRBV9	TRBD2	TRBJ2-5	few	TGTGCCAGCAGCGTAGCTAGCGGGGGCCGCCCTGTGGAGACCCAGTACTTC	CASSVASGGRPVETQYF
TRBV2	TRBD2	TRBJ2-5	few	TGTGCCAGCAGTGCCGCCGGGACTAGCGCCCAAGAGACCCAGTACTTC	CASSAAGTSAQETQYF
TRBV5-6	TRBD2	TRBJ2-7	NA	TGTGCCAGCAGCGAGACTAGCGGGGGGAAGGACGAGCAGTACTTC	CASSETSGGKDEQYF
TRBV29-1	NA	TRBJ2-1	NA	TGCAGCGTTTCTAGGGCACGGCGGAGCATGGCGGAGCAGTTCTTC	CSVSRARRSMAEQFF
TRBV10-3	NA	TRBJ2-3	many	TGTGCCATCAGTTGGGACAGCACAGATACGCAGTATTTT	CAISWDSTDTQYF
TRBV7-2	NA	TRBJ2-5	few	TGTGCCAGCAGCTCAAGCTCGGAGACCCAGTACTTC	CASSSSSETQYF
TRBV24-1	TRBD1	TRBJ2-3	few	TGTGCCACCAGCCAGGGGGAGGATACGCAGTATTTT	CATSQGEDTQYF
TRBV12-3/TRBV12-4	TRBD1	TRBJ1-6	many	TGTGCCAGCCGTACCGGGACAGGGGTTAATTCACCCCTCCACTTT	CASRTGTGVNSPLHF
TRBV23-1	NA	TRBJ2-2	many	TGCGCCAGCAGTCAATCGGCAGGGCCGGGCACCGGGGAGCTGTTTTTT	CASSQSAGPGTGELFF
TRBV7-9	TRBD2	TRBJ2-1	NA	TGTGCCAGCAGCTTACGACTAGCGGGGGGGAGGAGCTCCTACAATGAGCAGTTCTTC	CASSLRLAGGRSSYNEQFF
TRBV7-8	TRBD1	TRBJ1-3	many	TGTGCCAGCAGCTCGGGACAGATTGGAAACACCATATATTTT	CASSSGQIGNTIYF
TRBV4-3	NA	TRBJ2-7	NA	TGCGCCAGCAGCCAGAAGCGACATACCTACGAGCAGTACTTC	CASSQKRHTYEQYF
TRBV11-1	NA	TRBJ1-1	few	TGTGCCAGCAGCCCTCGGTTGAACACTGAAGCTTTCTTT	CASSPRLNTEAFF
TRBV14	NA	TRBJ2-5	NA	TGTGCCAGCAGTTGGTCTGGAGGGACCCAGTACTTC	CASSWSGGTQYF
TRBV28	NA	TRBJ1-3	many	TGTGCCAGCAGACTGACCGGGAGCCTTGGGGGAAGCGCCATATATTTT	CASRLTGSLGGSAIYF
TRBV11-2	NA	TRBJ2-7	few	TGTGCCAGCAGCGGACCGGGAAGACAGTACGAGCAGTACTTC	CASSGPGRQYEQYF
TRBV20-1	TRBD2	TRBJ2-1	many	TGCAGTGCCACAGGACTAGCGGGTAGTGAGCAGTTCTTC	CSATGLAGSEQFF
TRBV9	NA	TRBJ1-4	few	TGTGCCAGCAGCGTTTCATCAACTAATGAAAAACTGTTTTTT	CASSVSSTNEKLFF
TRBV20-1	NA	TRBJ2-6	NA	TGCAGTGCTAGATCCTCTGGGGCCAACGTCCTGACTTTC	CSARSSGANVLTF
TRBV7-3	NA	TRBJ1-1	few	TGTGCCAGCAGCGTTACCGGGACCCCTAACACTGAAGCTTTCTTT	CASSVTGTPNTEAFF
TRBV5-1	TRBD1	TRBJ2-3	few	TGCGCCAGCAGCAGTCCCGGGACAGGGATGGGGACAGATACGCAGTATTTT	CASSSPGTGMGTDTQYF
TRBV21-1	NA	TRBJ2-3	many	TGTGCCAGCAGCAGAAAGGGGCCGAGCACAGATACGCAGTATTTT	CASSRKGPSTDTQYF
TRBV7-9	NA	TRBJ2-3	few	TGTGCCAGCAGCTACGTTGGAACAGATACGCAGTATTTT	CASSYVGTDTQYF
TRBV6-2/TRBV6-3	NA	TRBJ1-5	NA	TGTGCCAGCACCTTAGATCGGAATCAGCCCCAGCATTTT	CASTLDRNQPQHF
TRBV5-4	NA	TRBJ2-3	NA	TGTGCCAGCAGCTTGGCTAGCCGGAGCACAGATACGCAGTATTTT	CASSLASRSTDTQYF